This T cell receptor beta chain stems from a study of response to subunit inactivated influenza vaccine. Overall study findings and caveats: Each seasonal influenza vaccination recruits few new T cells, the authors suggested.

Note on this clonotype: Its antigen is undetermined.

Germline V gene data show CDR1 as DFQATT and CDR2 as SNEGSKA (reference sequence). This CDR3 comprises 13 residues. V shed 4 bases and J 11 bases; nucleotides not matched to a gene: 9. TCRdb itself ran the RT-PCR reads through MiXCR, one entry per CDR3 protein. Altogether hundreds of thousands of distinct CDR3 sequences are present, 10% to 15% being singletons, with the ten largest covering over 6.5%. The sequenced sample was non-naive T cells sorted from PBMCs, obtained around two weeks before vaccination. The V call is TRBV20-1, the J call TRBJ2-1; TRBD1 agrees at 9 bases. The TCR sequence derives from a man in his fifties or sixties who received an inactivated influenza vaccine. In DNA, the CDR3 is TGCAGTGCTACCTCCTTGGACAGGGGAAAGCAGTTCTTC. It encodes CSATSLDRGKQFF.